These 21 T cell receptor beta chains were all obtained from the same sample, sequenced in a study of tumor-infiltrating lymphocytes in primary liver carcinoma. Priming with a constant-region primer yielded TCR beta cDNA from about 500 ng total RNA. Construction of TCR beta libraries relied on three successive nested multiplex PCR rounds employing slightly modified ARM-PCR. Amplification in the first two PCR rounds was performed using TRBV1-TRBV30 forward primers and a C-beta reverse primer for approximately 10 cycles each. TCRdb used MiXCR to reprocess the multiplex PCR reads, holding one entry per CDR3 protein. The sample contains approximately 340,000 distinct CDR3 sequences, roughly 61% of which appear only once. RNA isolated from unsorted whole blood supplied the blood RNA, with germline DNA also extracted. Sequenced input: peripheral blood. Source of these receptors: a man in his forties with primary liver carcinoma and hepatitis B virus infection.

On this clonotype: A much bigger clone sits one base away, suggesting this may be a read error. The chain joins TRBV29-1 to TRBJ1-1, with 7 bases identical to TRBD1. Germline V gene data show CDR1 as SQVTM and CDR2 as ANQGSEA. This CDR3 comprises 13 residues. After removal of 7 bases from V and 1 base from J, the junction contained 6 bases not matched to a gene. CDR3 coding DNA: TGCAGCGGTACGGGACAGCCGAACACTGAAGCTTTCTTT. Translated: CSGTGQPNTEAFF.

Concerning this clonotype itself: Compared with germline, one end of the junction differs, possibly owing to a read error. This chain uses TRBV11-1 with TRBJ1-1, with D maybe TRBD1 (6 bases). This CDR3 has 14 amino acids. The germline CDR1 and CDR2 sequences are SGHAT and FQDESV (reference sequence). The CDR3 bases are TGTGCCAGTAGCTCGGGGCAGGGGAACGCTGAAGCTTTCTTT. It yields the protein CASSSGQGNAEAFF. The variable domain in full, with the rest retrieved from reference TRBV11-1 and TRBJ1-1, is EAEVAQSPRYKITEKSQAVAFWCDPISGHATLYWYRQILGQGPELLVQFQDESVVDDSQLPKDRFSAERLKGVDSTLKIQPAELGDSAMYLCASSSGQGNAEAFFGQGTRLTVV.

About this clonotype: One junction end disagrees with the germline gene, perhaps due to a read error. The chain has TRBV4-1 and TRBJ2-6, with D tentatively TRBD1 (5 bases). CDR3 length: 15 residues. Germline CDR1 is MGHRA and CDR2 is YSYEKL. DNA for the CDR3: TGCGCCAGCAGCGACCTTTCCACTGGGGCCAGCGTCCTGACTTTC. Translated: CASSDLSTGASVLTF.

Comments on this clonotype: In this CDR3 the conserved last residue, phenylalanine or tryptophan, is missing, so a read error is likely. The J gene is TRBJ2-5, the V gene TRBV11-2; tentatively, D is TRBD2 (6 bases). Between the trimmed V and J ends, which lost 0 bases and 4 bases, there was a span of 9 bases. The CDR3 loop spans 14 amino acids. Germline CDR1 and CDR2: SGHAT and FQNNGV. The CDR3 bases are TGTGCCAGCAGCTTAGAGGGAGCGGGAGAGACCCAGTACACC. This encodes CASSLEGAGETQYT.

This clonotype showed up many times. The chain carries TRBV10-3 and TRBJ2-5; weak D call: TRBD1 (6 bases). CDR1 and CDR2 from the germline V gene are ENHRY and SYGVKD. The CDR3 is 14 amino acids. V was pared by 0 bases and J by 2 bases, with 7 bases between. Written as DNA, the CDR3 is TGTGCCATCAGTGAGTCAGGGACACAAGAGACCCAGTACTTC. It specifies CAISESGTQETQYF.

This chain uses TRBV14 with TRBJ1-1; 8 bases agree with TRBD1. The germline V gene has CDR1 SGHDN and CDR2 FVKESK. V lost 7 bases to trimming and J lost 4 bases; unmatched junction nucleotides: 14. This CDR3 spans 16 amino acids. DNA for the CDR3: TGTGCCAGCATCCATCGGACAGGGATAACGGGCACTGAAGCTTTCTTT. Protein product: CASIHRTGITGTEAFF.

On this clonotype: This is likely a read error, given that the CDR3 carries no conserved phenylalanine or tryptophan at its end. The chain employs TRBV11-2 and TRBJ2-2; D could derive from TRBD1 or TRBD2 (6 bases each). CDR1 is SGHAT, CDR2 FQNNGV, per germline. Trimming stripped 2 bases from V and 6 bases from J, with 10 bases between. The length of the CDR3 is 14 residues. CDR3 protein: CASSLMRGAGELFS. The CDR3 nucleotides read TGTGCCAGCAGCTTAATGAGGGGGGCCGGGGAGCTGTTTTCT.

This clonotype has at least ten counts. The chain carries TRBV6-2 or TRBV6-3 and TRBJ1-1; no definite D call. Trimming pared 2 bases from V and 6 bases from J, leaving 10 bases between. Germline V lookup: CDR1 MNHEY, CDR2 SVGEGT. The CDR3 is 13 residues long. The CDR3 DNA sequence: TGTGCCAGCAGTTACGCGGCACATGCTGAAGCTTTCTTT. Translating gives CASSYAAHAEAFF.

The sample holds many counts of this clonotype. CDR3 in amino acids: CASSSDREPDTQYF. CDR3 sequence (DNA): TGTGCCAGCAGTTCGGACAGGGAACCAGATACGCAGTATTTT. V usage is TRBV12-3 or TRBV12-4 and J usage is TRBJ2-3; TRBD1 matches at 8 bases. The J segment lost 4 bases and the V segment lost 4 bases, leaving 4 bases of the junction unmatched. CDR3 length: 14 amino acids.

About this clonotype: Compared with germline, one end of the junction differs, possibly owing to a read error. The chain combines TRBV11-2 with TRBJ2-7, with D maybe TRBD1 (5 bases). The germline V gene encodes CDR1 SGHAT and CDR2 FQNNGV. The length of the CDR3 is 15 residues. CDR3 in amino acids: CASSLAPGQGYGQYF. DNA of the CDR3: TGTGCCAGCAGCTTAGCCCCAGGGCAAGGCTACGGGCAGTACTTC.

Regarding this clonotype: This may be a read error, as it is one base from a much larger clone. This chain joins TRBV6-1 and TRBJ2-2; D may match TRBD1 or TRBD2 (6 bases each). This CDR3 has 15 residues. The V gene's germline CDR1 is MNHNS and CDR2 SASEGT. The CDR3 loop reads CTSSESGAGTGELFF. The DNA for the CDR3 is TGTACCAGCAGTGAATCGGGGGCAGGCACCGGGGAGCTGTTTTTT.

Details on this clonotype: One end of the junction fails to match germline, which may point to a read error. The chain couples TRBV11-2 to TRBJ2-5; the D call may be TRBD1 or TRBD2 (5 bases each). CDR1 is SGHAT, CDR2 FQNNGV, per germline. The CDR3 is made up of 16 amino acids. The chain's CDR3 is CTSSQTPGWGKETQYF. CDR3 nucleotide sequence: TGTACCAGTAGCCAAACTCCTGGCTGGGGGAAAGAGACCCAGTACTTC.

About this clonotype itself: A much larger clone differs from this one at a single base, so this may be a read error. V gene TRBV12-3 or TRBV12-4 combines with J gene TRBJ2-7; D remains ambiguous. This CDR3 spans 14 amino acids. V dropped 6 bases and J dropped 2 bases, with 14 bases sitting between them. Here the CDR3 DNA reads TGTGCCAGCAGCAGCCAAAGCCCCACCTACGAGCAGTACTTC. Its protein is CASSSQSPTYEQYF.

This clonotype has a handful of counts. The chain is built from TRBV11-2 and TRBJ1-1; D is unresolved. Per germline, CDR1 SGHAT and CDR2 FQNNGV. The ends were cut back, 5 bases at V and 6 bases at J, with 13 bases in the middle. CDR3 size: 13 residues. The CDR3 bases are TGTGCCAGCAGCGTAGGGTTGCGCGCTGAAGCTTTCTTT. Translated: CASSVGLRAEAFF.

The table lists this clonotype with many counts. V gene TRBV11-2 combines with J gene TRBJ2-3, with 8 bases aligning to TRBD2. CDR3 length: 15 residues. The germline gives CDR1 SGHAT, CDR2 FQNNGV. V shed 4 bases, J shed 1 base, and the junction held 4 bases outside the gene matches. In DNA, the CDR3 is TGTGCCAGCAGCTATAGAGCGGGGGGCACAGATACGCAGTATTTT. Protein product: CASSYRAGGTDTQYF.

V is TRBV7-9 and J is TRBJ2-1; unclear D gene. The CDR3 runs to 15 residues. The germline V gene has CDR1 SEHNR and CDR2 FQNEAQ (reference sequence). V lost 0 bases and J 6 bases, leaving 12 bases between the germline ends. The CDR3 sequence is CASSLAGPEFNEQFF. The CDR3 region has the DNA TGTGCCAGCAGCTTAGCCGGGCCTGAATTCAATGAGCAGTTCTTC.

In its sample, this clonotype was seen a few times. This may arise from a read error, as a much more abundant clone is one base away. The gene calls are TRBV6-2 or TRBV6-3 and TRBJ2-2; 8 bases fit TRBD2. Losses at the gene ends were 7 bases for V and 6 bases for J; bases not matched to a gene: 7. CDR1 is MNHEY, CDR2 SVGEGT, per germline. The CDR3 totals 14 residues. Here the CDR3 reads CASNDAGGAGELFF. The CDR3 nucleotides are TGTGCCAGCAACGACGCGGGGGGAGCCGGGGAGCTGTTTTTT.

In its sample, this clonotype was seen many times. The chain joins TRBV4-2 to TRBJ2-7, with 8 positions matching TRBD1. The CDR3 length is 14 residues. Germline V gives CDR1 LGHNA, CDR2 YNFKEQ. V dropped 4 bases and J dropped 4; count of bases not matched to a gene: 6. In DNA form, the CDR3 reads TGTGCCAGCAGCCCGGACAGGGAGTTTTACGAGCAGTACTTC. Its protein product is CASSPDREFYEQYF.

As for this clonotype: A junction boundary mismatches the germline segment, possibly from a read error. The chain recombines TRBV11-2 with TRBJ2-7; no reliable D call. Germline CDR1 SGHAT, CDR2 FQNNGV. CDR3 length: 15 amino acids. This CDR3 reads CACSLLGSLGYEQYF. Written as DNA, the CDR3 is TGTGCCTGCAGCTTGCTCGGATCGCTCGGCTACGAGCAGTACTTC.

As to this clonotype: A much bigger clone sits one base away, suggesting this may be a read error. This chain links TRBV6-1 with TRBJ1-1; perhaps TRBD1 as D (5 bases). CDR1 and CDR2 (germline): MNHNS, SASEGT. Trimming cost V 5 bases and J 8 bases, with 15 bases left between them. The CDR3 covers 13 residues. The CDR3 nucleotides read TGTGCCAGCAGTCGACTAATGGGGACGGAAGCTTTCTTT. Translating gives CASSRLMGTEAFF.

This chain connects TRBV30 to TRBJ2-1; 9 positions match TRBD2. The CDR3 totals 15 residues. With 8 bases clipped from V and 6 bases from J, the junction kept 14 bases outside the gene matches. Germline V gene lookup returns CDR1 GTSNPN and CDR2 SVGIG (reference sequence). Here the CDR3 reads CARNPSGRKSNEQFF. CDR3 coding DNA: TGTGCCAGGAACCCCAGCGGGAGGAAAAGCAATGAGCAGTTCTTC.